The next 18 T cell receptor beta chains were all read from a single sample in a study of OX40 agonist ivuxolimab in advanced cancers. TCRdb's table, derived via immunoSEQ multiplex PCR, lists solely in-frame clones and lacks some. Found here are tens of thousands of clones, roughly 88% of them singletons; the top ten hold about 0.35%. The sample in question was CD4+ or CD8+ T cells sorted from blood, obtained in a trial of the OX40 agonist ivuxolimab. The receptors come from an adult with an advanced solid tumor such as melanoma, head and neck, liver or kidney cancer.

This rearrangement joins TRBV7-6 to TRBJ2-2; D is unresolved. The V end lost 1 base, the J end lost 7 bases, and 7 bases lay between the germline ends. Germline CDR1 SGHVS, CDR2 FNYEAQ. The CDR3 consists of 13 residues. DNA for the CDR3: TGTGCCAGCAGCTTAGGGTCGTTCGGGGAGCTGTTTTTT. Its protein product is CASSLGSFGELFF.

V usage is TRBV30 and J usage is TRBJ1-2, with 10 positions matching TRBD1. This CDR3 has 13 residues. V shed 4 bases and J 10 bases; nucleotides not matched to a gene: 9. Per the germline V gene, CDR1 is GTSNPN and CDR2 is SVGIG (reference sequence). The CDR3 DNA reads as TGTGCCTGGATTCCCGGGACAGGGGCAGACTACACCTTC. It specifies CAWIPGTGADYTF.

The DNA for the CDR3 is TGTGCCAGCAAGGCAGCCACCTCCTACGAGCAGTACTTC. This sequence encodes CASKAATSYEQYF. The chain is built from TRBV27 and TRBJ2-7; D unclear. Deletions cut 7 bases from V and 0 bases from J, with 10 bases between. Germline V lookup: CDR1 MNHEY, CDR2 SMNVEV (reference sequence). CDR3 length: 13 amino acids.

This chain connects TRBV4-1 to TRBJ2-5; 11 nucleotides match TRBD2. The length of the CDR3 is 17 residues. Germline CDR1 and CDR2: MGHRA and YSYEKL. The junction had 4 bases not matched to a gene; V was cut back by 0 bases and J by 1 base. CDR3 sequence reads: CASSQDRTSGSQETQYF. CDR3 nucleotide sequence: TGCGCCAGCAGCCAAGATCGAACTAGCGGGAGCCAAGAGACCCAGTACTTC.

The chain links TRBV18 to TRBJ1-4; D is unclear. Germline V gene data show CDR1 as KGHSH and CDR2 as LQKENI. The CDR3 has 16 residues. The V and J ends lost 4 bases and 0 bases respectively, with 12 bases between them. The DNA for the CDR3 is TGTGCCAGCTCACAAGGACTACCTGCAACTAATGAAAAACTGTTTTTT. It codes for CASSQGLPATNEKLFF.

This clone was detected once. CDR3 sequence (DNA): TGCGCCAGCAGCTTGGCAAGGAGGGCTCAAGAGCAGTTCTTC. Translating it yields CASSLARRAQEQFF. This chain joins TRBV5-1 and TRBJ2-1, with a possible D match to TRBD2 (6 bases). Looked up from germline, CDR1 is SGHRS and CDR2 is YFSETQ. There are 14 residues in the CDR3. Between the trimmed V and J ends, which lost 0 bases and 10 bases, there was a span of 14 bases.

The chain carries TRBV28 and TRBJ1-2; TRBD1 aligns across 11 bases. The germline CDR1 and CDR2 sequences are MDHEN and SYDVKM. CDR3 length: 16 amino acids. V was pared by 1 base and J by 7 bases, with 8 bases of the junction left unmatched. The CDR3 nucleotides are TGTGCCAGCAGTTTATATGGACAGGGGGCGAATAGTGGCTACACCTTC. It translates to CASSLYGQGANSGYTF.

This chain links TRBV28 with TRBJ2-7; 9 bases line up with TRBD2. J was trimmed by 4 bases and V by 3 bases; bases with no gene match: 13. Germline V gene lookup returns CDR1 MDHEN and CDR2 SYDVKM. This CDR3 is 17 amino acids long. The CDR3 DNA follows: TGTGCCAGCAGTTTCGAGGCGGGAGGGCAGGCTCGGTACGAGCAGTACTTC. This encodes CASSFEAGGQARYEQYF.

The chain links TRBV6-1 to TRBJ2-7; 8 bases line up with TRBD2. Germline V gene sequence: CDR1 MNHNS, CDR2 SASEGT. The CDR3 extends over 13 amino acids. V lost 8 bases, J lost 2 bases, and 5 bases stayed unmatched. For the CDR3, the DNA is TGTGCCAGCCTTAGCGGGGTACCCTACGAGCAGTACTTC. Translated: CASLSGVPYEQYF.

The chain has TRBV19 and TRBJ1-2; tentative D call: TRBD1 (5 bases). This CDR3 spans 15 amino acids. CDR1 is LNHDA, CDR2 SQIVND, per germline (reference sequence). Trimming pared 7 bases from V and 4 bases from J, leaving 19 bases between. CDR3 protein: CASTRGRGNGYGYTF. The DNA of the CDR3 is TGTGCCAGTACCCGAGGACGGGGGAATGGCTATGGCTACACCTTC.

The rearrangement joins TRBV5-1 to TRBJ2-1, with a possible D match to TRBD2 (5 bases). This CDR3 is 15 amino acids long. The V end lost 0 bases, the J end lost 5 bases, and 12 bases lay between the germline ends. The germline CDR1 and CDR2 sequences are SGHRS and YFSETQ. As DNA, the CDR3 is TGCGCCAGCAGCTTGGGACCGTCCGGGAACAATGAGCAGTTCTTC. Protein: CASSLGPSGNNEQFF. Looking up the rest from reference TRBV5-1 and TRBJ2-1 gives the full variable domain: KAGVTQTPRYLIKTRGQQVTLSCSPISGHRSVSWYQQTPGQGLQFLFEYFSETQRNKGNFPGRFSGRQFSNSRSEMNVSTLELGDSALYLCASSLGPSGNNEQFFGPGTRLTVL.

The rearrangement joins TRBV7-9 to TRBJ2-5, with a weak D call TRBD2 (6 bases). The germline V gene has CDR1 SEHNR and CDR2 FQNEAQ (reference sequence). The CDR3 contains 14 residues. Trimming removed 1 base from V and 10 bases from J, with 16 bases in between. CDR3 residues: CASSLDLGSGDQYF. DNA for the CDR3: TGTGCCAGCAGCTTAGACTTAGGCTCGGGAGACCAGTACTTC.

This sequence joins TRBV14 and TRBJ1-2, with D perhaps matching TRBD1 (6 bases). The germline V gene has CDR1 SGHDN and CDR2 FVKESK. Trimming removed 5 bases from V and 7 bases from J, with 20 bases in between. There are 15 residues in the CDR3. The CDR3 spells CASSEAIGQIAGYTF. CDR3 DNA sequence: TGTGCCAGCAGCGAAGCCATAGGACAGATCGCTGGCTACACCTTC.

CDR3 nucleotides: TGCGCCAGCAGCCAAGAGGGGAACGTCCAAGAGACCCAGTACTTC. Translated: CASSQEGNVQETQYF. V usage is TRBV4-1 and J usage is TRBJ2-5; no definite D call. Germline V gene lookup returns CDR1 MGHRA and CDR2 YSYEKL. This CDR3 has 15 amino acids. The V and J ends lost 0 bases and 1 base respectively, with 9 bases between them.

The chain employs TRBV28 and TRBJ1-2; D is unclear. Looked up from germline, CDR1 is MDHEN and CDR2 is SYDVKM. The length of the CDR3 is 14 residues. V was pared by 6 bases and J by 1 base, with 12 bases between. As DNA, the CDR3 is TGTGCCAGCAGGTTCGATTCCCTTAACTATGGCTACACCTTC. It specifies CASRFDSLNYGYTF.

The chain is built from TRBV30 and TRBJ1-5; perhaps TRBD1 as D (6 bases). V was trimmed by 2 bases and J by 6 bases, leaving 14 bases between them. The CDR3 is 14 amino acids. Germline lookup yields CDR1 GTSNPN and CDR2 SVGIG (reference sequence). The CDR3 DNA is TGTGCCTGGAGTAGCGGGGGCGCAGGTCAGCCCCAGCATTTT. Its translation is CAWSSGGAGQPQHF.

V and J are TRBV2 and TRBJ2-7, with D possibly TRBD1 on 6 matching bases. The CDR3 loop spans 13 amino acids. Trimming cost V 10 bases and J 6 bases, with 19 bases left between them. Germline lookup yields CDR1 SNHLY and CDR2 FYNNEI. CDR3 amino acids: CATQGRGRVEQYF. The DNA of the CDR3 is TGTGCCACCCAGGGCAGGGGTAGGGTCGAGCAGTACTTC.

J is TRBJ2-1 and V is TRBV28; possibly TRBD1 or TRBD2 for D (5 bases each). The CDR3 has 14 residues. The ends were cut back, 6 bases at V and 10 bases at J, with 19 bases in the middle. Per the germline V gene, CDR1 is MDHEN and CDR2 is SYDVKM. For the CDR3, the DNA is TGTGCCAGCAGGGGTCAACGGGGACGGAAGGAGCAGTTCTTC. Translating gives CASRGQRGRKEQFF.